The present T cell receptor beta chain was sequenced within a study of blood T cell repertoires in COVID-19. Study-level background: Sites in the United States, Italy and Spain provided acute and convalescent COVID-19 samples. T cells, B-cell-depleted T cells, or PBMCs provided the cDNA or gDNA that served as material.

The CDR3 loop spans 13 amino acids. Germline V gene data show CDR1 as SEHNR and CDR2 as FQNEAQ (reference sequence). With V trimmed by 5 bases and J by 10 bases, 9 bases remained unmatched. Original processing notes: The assay estimated nucleated cells by amplifying reference gene primers. This table comes from immunoSEQ multiplex PCR, and its TCRdb copy is limited to in-frame clones, with some not included. The DNA gave D and trimming, while V, J and clone size come from that table. The sample has over 300,000 clones, roughly 85% seen once. V gene TRBV7-9 combines with J gene TRBJ2-7; TRBD1 agrees at 9 bases. This receptor was taken from a human donor in a cohort sampled during active COVID-19. Sequenced: peripheral blood. The CDR3 DNA reads TGTGCCAGCAGCCCCTGGGACAGGGCTAGACAGTACTTC. This gives the protein CASSPWDRARQYF.